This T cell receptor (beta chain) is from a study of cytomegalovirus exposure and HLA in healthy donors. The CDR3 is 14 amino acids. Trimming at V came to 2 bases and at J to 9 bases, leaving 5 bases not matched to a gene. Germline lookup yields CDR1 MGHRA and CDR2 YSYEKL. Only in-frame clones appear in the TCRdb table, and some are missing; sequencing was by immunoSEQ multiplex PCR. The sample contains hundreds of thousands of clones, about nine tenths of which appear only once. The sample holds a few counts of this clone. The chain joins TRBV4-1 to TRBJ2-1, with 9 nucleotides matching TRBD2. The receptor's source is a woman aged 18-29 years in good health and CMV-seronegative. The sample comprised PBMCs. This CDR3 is CASSQLAGFSEQFF. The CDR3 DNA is TGCGCCAGCAGCCAACTAGCGGGATTCAGTGAGCAGTTCTTC.